These 14 T cell receptor beta chains were all obtained from the same sample, sequenced in a study of T cells in Graves' hyperthyroidism and ophthalmopathy. RNA transcripts were the template for amplifying TCR beta CDR3 regions. First-round RT-PCR with HTBI primers amplified the TCR CDR3 region. TCRdb reprocessed the multiplex PCR reads via MiXCR and lists one record per CDR3 protein. The sample yields around 620,000 distinct CDR3 sequences, roughly 17% seen once. The source material was blood. Receptors were obtained from a woman aged 30 to 39 with Graves' hyperthyroidism.

On this clonotype itself: At one end the junction does not follow the germline gene, possibly because of a read error. As DNA, the CDR3 is TGTGCCTGGAGTGTAGAGTGGGACAGGGGATTACACTTC. This gives the protein CAWSVEWDRGLHF. The chain couples TRBV30 to TRBJ2-5; 10 nucleotides line up with TRBD1. Germline values: CDR1 GTSNPN, CDR2 SVGIG (reference sequence). The CDR3 contains 13 residues.

This clonotype was observed many times. CDR3 protein: CASSPPDSYNSPLHF. Written as DNA, the CDR3 is TGTGCCAGCAGCCCTCCGGACAGCTACAATTCACCCCTCCACTTT. The J gene is TRBJ1-6, the V gene TRBV11-2; maybe TRBD1 (6 bases). The V gene's germline CDR1 is SGHAT and CDR2 FQNNGV. The V end was cut by 5 bases, the J end by 7 bases, with 15 bases between. The CDR3 runs to 15 residues.

This clonotype was seen a few times. The rearrangement joins TRBV19 to TRBJ1-1; D call uncertain. V lost 6 bases and J lost 1, with 15 bases in between. CDR3 size: 15 residues. CDR1 LNHDA and CDR2 SQIVND come from the germline V gene (reference sequence). CDR3 sequence (DNA): TGTGCCAGTAGGATTGCCCCACGTGGGAACACTGAAGCTTTCTTT. Translated, it gives CASRIAPRGNTEAFF.

With respect to this clonotype: A much larger clone lies a single base off, so this may be a read error. The chain carries TRBV20-1 and TRBJ2-3, with TRBD2 matching 7 bases. J lost 4 bases, V lost 1 base, and 11 bases had no gene match. CDR3 length equals 16 residues. In germline, CDR1 is DFQATT, CDR2 SNEGSKA (reference sequence). DNA of the CDR3: TGCAGTGCTAGAGGTGACCGGGGAGGGCTGTCAGATACGCAGTATTTT. Its translation: CSARGDRGGLSDTQYF.

This clonotype occurred many times. The chain employs TRBV13 and TRBJ2-1, with D unclear. Trimming removed 7 bases at V and 10 bases at J, with 14 bases between. Per the germline V gene, CDR1 is PRHDT and CDR2 is FYEKMQ (reference sequence). The CDR3 runs 12 residues. Written as DNA, the CDR3 is TGTGCCAGCACCCTCCCCCCGAGCGAGCAGTTCTTC. Translated, it gives CASTLPPSEQFF.

This chain links TRBV20-1 with TRBJ1-4; 10 positions match TRBD1. Unmatched junction bases numbered 11, after V lost 8 bases and J lost 8 bases. Looked up from germline, CDR1 is DFQATT and CDR2 is SNEGSKA (reference sequence). The CDR3 extends over 14 amino acids. CDR3 in DNA: TGCAGTACTCACGACAGGGGGCGATTGGAAAAACTGTTTTTT. Its translation is CSTHDRGRLEKLFF.

This clonotype was counted ten times or more. The chain joins TRBV5-4 to TRBJ2-1; possible D gene TRBD1, 5 bases. The CDR3 has 17 amino acids. The V end lost 0 bases, the J end lost 4 bases, and 17 bases lay between the germline ends. The V gene's germline CDR1 is SGHNT and CDR2 YYREEE (reference sequence). In DNA form, the CDR3 reads TGTGCCAGCAGCTTGGCCCAGGGTCCGGGCGAGTACAATGAGCAGTTCTTC. Amino acid sequence: CASSLAQGPGEYNEQFF.

This clonotype was seen repeatedly, ten times or more. This sequence joins TRBV2 and TRBJ2-1, with 9 bases aligning to TRBD1. The CDR3 is 13 amino acids. The trim removed 6 bases at V and 7 bases at J, leaving 4 bases unmatched. CDR1 and CDR2 (germline): SNHLY, FYNNEI. This CDR3 is CASRGQGTNEQFF. CDR3 DNA: TGTGCCAGCAGGGGACAGGGAACGAATGAGCAGTTCTTC.

This clonotype was recorded a few times. The chain couples TRBV18 to TRBJ2-7, with TRBD1 matching 7 bases. After removal of 3 bases from V and 3 bases from J, the junction contained 11 bases not matched to a gene. In germline, CDR1 is KGHSH, CDR2 LQKENI. The length of the CDR3 is 16 residues. The CDR3 DNA reads as TGTGCCAGCTCACCCGTTGACAGGGTATCCTACTACGAGCAGTACTTC. As protein: CASSPVDRVSYYEQYF.

This clonotype has a count of ten or more. The J gene is TRBJ2-5, the V gene TRBV12-3 or TRBV12-4; perhaps TRBD1 as D (6 bases). Trimming stripped 5 bases from V and 5 bases from J, with 18 bases between. The CDR3 covers 15 residues. CDR3 in amino acids: CASSKTQGRGETQYF. As DNA, the CDR3 is TGTGCCAGCAGTAAAACCCAGGGGAGAGGGGAGACCCAGTACTTC.

This clonotype was picked up a small number of times. CDR3 sequence reads: CASSEVRGRPLEDTQYF. The CDR3 DNA is TGTGCCAGCAGCGAGGTCAGGGGGCGCCCCTTGGAGGATACGCAGTATTTT. The chain combines TRBV6-2 or TRBV6-3 with TRBJ2-3; TRBD1 agrees at 8 bases. Germline V gene lookup returns CDR1 MNHEY and CDR2 SVGEGT. The junction had 17 bases not matched to a gene; V was cut back by 6 bases and J by 6 bases. The CDR3 contains 17 residues.

This clonotype has at least ten counts. The chain combines TRBV28 with TRBJ1-2; the D is unclear. CDR3 length: 13 residues. V lost 3 bases to trimming and J lost 4 bases, with 9 bases between them. Germline V lookup: CDR1 MDHEN, CDR2 SYDVKM. This CDR3 reads CASSLWVTYGYTF. In nucleotides, the CDR3 is TGTGCCAGCAGTTTGTGGGTTACCTATGGCTACACCTTC.

The table lists this clonotype with many counts. The chain recombines TRBV2 with TRBJ1-2; the D gene is possibly TRBD1 (5 bases). Trimming removed 6 bases at V and 4 bases at J, with 15 bases between. The germline V gene has CDR1 SNHLY and CDR2 FYNNEI. The CDR3 totals 14 residues. The CDR3 sequence: CASRDTGTVYGYTF. The CDR3 coding sequence is TGTGCCAGCAGAGATACCGGGACGGTCTATGGCTACACCTTC.

The chain recombines TRBV9 with TRBJ1-6; D remains unclear. This CDR3 region has 16 residues. Trimming shortened V by 4 bases and J by 11 bases, and 22 bases separated the two germline ends. CDR1 SGDLS and CDR2 YYNGEE come from the germline V gene. CDR3 in amino acids: CASSPRWGSGGAPLHF. The DNA for the CDR3 is TGTGCCAGCAGCCCGAGATGGGGATCCGGAGGTGCACCCCTCCACTTT.